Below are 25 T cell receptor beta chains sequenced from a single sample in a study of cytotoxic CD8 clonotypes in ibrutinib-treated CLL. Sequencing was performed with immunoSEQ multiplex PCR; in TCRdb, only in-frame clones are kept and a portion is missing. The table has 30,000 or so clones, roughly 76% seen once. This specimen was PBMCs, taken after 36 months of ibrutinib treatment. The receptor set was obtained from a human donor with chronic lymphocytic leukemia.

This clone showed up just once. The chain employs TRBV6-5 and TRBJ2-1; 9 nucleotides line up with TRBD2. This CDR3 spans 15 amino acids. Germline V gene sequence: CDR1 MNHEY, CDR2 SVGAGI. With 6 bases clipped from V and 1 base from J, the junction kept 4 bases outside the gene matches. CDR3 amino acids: CASSLTSGSYNEQFF. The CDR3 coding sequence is TGTGCCAGCAGCCTTACTAGCGGGTCCTACAATGAGCAGTTCTTC.

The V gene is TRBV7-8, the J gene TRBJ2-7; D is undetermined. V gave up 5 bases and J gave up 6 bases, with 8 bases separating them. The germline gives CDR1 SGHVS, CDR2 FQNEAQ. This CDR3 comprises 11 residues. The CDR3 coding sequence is TGTGCCAGCAGCCGATATGGCGAGCAGTACTTC. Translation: CASSRYGEQYF.

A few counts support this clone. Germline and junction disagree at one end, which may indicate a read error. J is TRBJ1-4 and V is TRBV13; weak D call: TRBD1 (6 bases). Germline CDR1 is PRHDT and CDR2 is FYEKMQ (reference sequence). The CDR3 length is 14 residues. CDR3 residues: CASSLGQYNEKLFF. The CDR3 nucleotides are TGTGCCAGCAGCCTAGGACAGTATAATGAAAAACTGTTTTTT.

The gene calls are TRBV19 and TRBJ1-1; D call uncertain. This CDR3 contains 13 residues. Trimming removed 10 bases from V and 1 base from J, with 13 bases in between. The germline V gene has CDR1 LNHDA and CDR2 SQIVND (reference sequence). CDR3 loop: CATSGLANTEAFF. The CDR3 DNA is TGTGCCACTTCAGGACTCGCGAACACTGAAGCTTTCTTT.

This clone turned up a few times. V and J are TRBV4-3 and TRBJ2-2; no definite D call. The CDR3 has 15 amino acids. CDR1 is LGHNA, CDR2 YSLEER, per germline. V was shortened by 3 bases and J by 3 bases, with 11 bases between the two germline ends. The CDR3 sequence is CASSHYGYDTGELFF. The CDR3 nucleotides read TGCGCCAGCAGCCACTACGGGTACGACACCGGGGAGCTGTTTTTT.

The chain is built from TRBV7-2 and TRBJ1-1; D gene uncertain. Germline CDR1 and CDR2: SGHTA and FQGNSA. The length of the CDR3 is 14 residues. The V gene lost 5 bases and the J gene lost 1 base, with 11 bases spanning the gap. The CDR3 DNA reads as TGTGCCAGCAGCCCTGGGTGGGCGAACACTGAAGCTTTCTTT. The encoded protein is CASSPGWANTEAFF. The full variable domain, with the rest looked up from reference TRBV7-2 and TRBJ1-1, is GAGVSQSPSNKVTEKGKDVELRCDPISGHTALYWYRQSLGQGLEFLIYFQGNSAPDKSGLPSDRFSAERTGGSVSTLTIQRTQQEDSAVYLCASSPGWANTEAFFGQGTRLTVV.

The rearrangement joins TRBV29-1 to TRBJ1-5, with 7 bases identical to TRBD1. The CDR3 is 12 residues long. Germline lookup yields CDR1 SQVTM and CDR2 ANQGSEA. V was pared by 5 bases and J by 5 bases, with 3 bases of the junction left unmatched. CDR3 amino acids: CSVKTGDQPQHF. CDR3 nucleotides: TGCAGCGTTAAAACAGGGGATCAGCCCCAGCATTTT.

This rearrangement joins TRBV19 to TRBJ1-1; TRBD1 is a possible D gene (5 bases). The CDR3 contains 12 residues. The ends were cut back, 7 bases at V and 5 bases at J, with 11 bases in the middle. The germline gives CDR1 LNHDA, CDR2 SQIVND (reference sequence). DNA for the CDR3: TGTGCCAGTAAGGCAGGGAGAACTGAAGCTTTCTTT. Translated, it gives CASKAGRTEAFF.

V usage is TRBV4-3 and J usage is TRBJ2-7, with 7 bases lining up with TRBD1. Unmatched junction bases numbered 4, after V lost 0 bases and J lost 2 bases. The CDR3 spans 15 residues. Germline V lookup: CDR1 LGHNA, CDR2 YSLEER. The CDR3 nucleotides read TGCGCCAGCAGCCAAGAAGGGACAGTGGCCTACGAGCAGTACTTC. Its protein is CASSQEGTVAYEQYF.

CDR3 nucleotides: TGTGCCAGCGGTCGGACAGGGGGCGAAATTCAGTACTTC. It specifies CASGRTGGEIQYF. The chain carries TRBV5-6 and TRBJ2-4; 11 nucleotides align to TRBD1. The CDR3 contains 13 residues. Per the germline V gene, CDR1 is SGHDT and CDR2 is YYEEEE. Trimming took 7 bases from V and 10 from J; bases not matched to a gene: 7.

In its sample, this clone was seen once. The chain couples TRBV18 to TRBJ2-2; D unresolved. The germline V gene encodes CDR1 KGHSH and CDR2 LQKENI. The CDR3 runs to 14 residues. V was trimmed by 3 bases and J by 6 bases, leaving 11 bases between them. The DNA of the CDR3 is TGTGCCAGCTCACCTAACGGGCAATCCGGGGAGCTGTTTTTT. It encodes CASSPNGQSGELFF.

The CDR3 DNA follows: TGTGCCAGCTCGGTGCAGGCAAGCAATCAGCCCCAGCATTTT. This codes for CASSVQASNQPQHF. The chain joins TRBV6-1 to TRBJ1-5, with unresolved D. Trimming removed 8 bases at V and 1 base at J, with 12 bases between. Germline CDR1 and CDR2: MNHNS and SASEGT. This CDR3 spans 14 amino acids.

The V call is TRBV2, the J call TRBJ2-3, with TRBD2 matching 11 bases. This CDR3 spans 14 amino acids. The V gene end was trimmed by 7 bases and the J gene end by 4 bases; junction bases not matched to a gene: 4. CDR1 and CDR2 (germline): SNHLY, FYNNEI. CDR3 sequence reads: CASKGGLAADTQYF. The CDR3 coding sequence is TGTGCCAGCAAAGGGGGACTAGCGGCAGATACGCAGTATTTT.

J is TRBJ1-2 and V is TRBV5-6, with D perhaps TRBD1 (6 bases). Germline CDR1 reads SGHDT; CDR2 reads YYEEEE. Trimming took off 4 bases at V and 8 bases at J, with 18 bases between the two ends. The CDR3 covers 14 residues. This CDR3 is CASSDDRLTSGYTF. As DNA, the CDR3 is TGTGCCAGCAGCGACGACAGGCTAACTAGCGGCTACACCTTC.

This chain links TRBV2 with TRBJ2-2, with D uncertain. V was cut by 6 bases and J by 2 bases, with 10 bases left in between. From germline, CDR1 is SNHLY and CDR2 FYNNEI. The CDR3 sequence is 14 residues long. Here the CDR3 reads CASRGSQNTGELFF. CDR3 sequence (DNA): TGTGCCAGCAGAGGCAGTCAAAACACCGGGGAGCTGTTTTTT.

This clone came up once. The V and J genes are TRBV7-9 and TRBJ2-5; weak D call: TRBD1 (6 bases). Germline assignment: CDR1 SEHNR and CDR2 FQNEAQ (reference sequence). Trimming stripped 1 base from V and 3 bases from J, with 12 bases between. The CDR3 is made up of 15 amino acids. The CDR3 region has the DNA TGTGCCAGCAGCTTAGAGCCGGGACACAAAGAGACCCAGTACTTC. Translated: CASSLEPGHKETQYF. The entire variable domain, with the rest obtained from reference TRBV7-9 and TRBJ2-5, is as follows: DTGVSQNPRHKITKRGQNVTFRCDPISEHNRLYWYRQTLGQGPEFLTYFQNEAQLEKSRLLSDRFSAERPKGSFSTLEIQRTEQGDSAMYLCASSLEPGHKETQYFGPGTRLLVL.

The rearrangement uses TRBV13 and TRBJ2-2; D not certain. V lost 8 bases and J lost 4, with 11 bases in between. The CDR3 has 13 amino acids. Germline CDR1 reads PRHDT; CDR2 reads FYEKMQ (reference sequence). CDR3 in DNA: TGTGCCAGCCTTTTCCGAGGCACCGGGGAGCTGTTTTTT. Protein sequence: CASLFRGTGELFF.

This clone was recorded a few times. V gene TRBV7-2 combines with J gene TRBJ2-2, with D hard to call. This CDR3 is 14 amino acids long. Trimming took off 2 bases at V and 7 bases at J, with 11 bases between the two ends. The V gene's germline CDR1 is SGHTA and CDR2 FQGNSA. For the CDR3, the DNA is TGTGCCAGCAGCTTAACGCAGGAAATCGGGGAGCTGTTTTTT. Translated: CASSLTQEIGELFF. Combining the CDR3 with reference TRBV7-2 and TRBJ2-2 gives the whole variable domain GAGVSQSPSNKVTEKGKDVELRCDPISGHTALYWYRQSLGQGLEFLIYFQGNSAPDKSGLPSDRFSAERTGGSVSTLTIQRTQQEDSAVYLCASSLTQEIGELFFGEGSRLTVL.

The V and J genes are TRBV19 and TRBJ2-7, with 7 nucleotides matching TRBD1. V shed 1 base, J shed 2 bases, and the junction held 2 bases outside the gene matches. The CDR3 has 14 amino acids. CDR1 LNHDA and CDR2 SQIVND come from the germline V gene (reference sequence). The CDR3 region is CASSIGTGAYEQYF. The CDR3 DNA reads TGTGCCAGTAGTATAGGGACAGGTGCCTACGAGCAGTACTTC. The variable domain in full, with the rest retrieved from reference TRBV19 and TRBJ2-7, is DGGITQSPKYLFRKEGQNVTLSCEQNLNHDAMYWYRQDPGQGLRLIYYSQIVNDFQKGDIAEGYSVSREKKESFPLTVTSAQKNPTAFYLCASSIGTGAYEQYFGPGTRLTVT.

For the CDR3, the DNA is TGCGCCAGCAGCTTGTCGCTAGCTGAGGGAACAGTCTACTTC. Residues: CASSLSLAEGTVYF. V usage is TRBV5-1 and J usage is TRBJ2-7, with a tentative D call TRBD2 (5 bases). The CDR3 is 14 amino acids. Trimming took 1 base from V and 13 from J, leaving 21 bases between them. CDR1 SGHRS and CDR2 YFSETQ come from the germline V gene.

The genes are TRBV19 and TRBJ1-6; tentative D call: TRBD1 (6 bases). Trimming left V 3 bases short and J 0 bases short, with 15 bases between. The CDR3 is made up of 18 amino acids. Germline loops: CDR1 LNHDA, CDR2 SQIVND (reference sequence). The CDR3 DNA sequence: TGTGCCAGTAGTATTTGGGGGCAGGTGAGCTCCTATAATTCACCCCTCCACTTT. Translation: CASSIWGQVSSYNSPLHF.

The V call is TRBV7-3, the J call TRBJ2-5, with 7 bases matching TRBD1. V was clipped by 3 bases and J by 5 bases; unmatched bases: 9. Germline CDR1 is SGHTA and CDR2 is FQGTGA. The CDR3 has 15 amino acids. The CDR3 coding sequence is TGTGCCAGCAGCTTGTTTGGGACAGCCCAGGAGACCCAGTACTTC. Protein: CASSLFGTAQETQYF.

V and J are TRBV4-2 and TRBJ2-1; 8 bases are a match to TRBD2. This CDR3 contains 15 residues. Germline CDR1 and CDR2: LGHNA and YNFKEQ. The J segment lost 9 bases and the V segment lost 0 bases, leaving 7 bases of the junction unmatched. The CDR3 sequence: CASSQEQSGGREQFF. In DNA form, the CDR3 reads TGTGCCAGCAGCCAAGAACAGAGCGGGGGTCGTGAGCAGTTCTTC.

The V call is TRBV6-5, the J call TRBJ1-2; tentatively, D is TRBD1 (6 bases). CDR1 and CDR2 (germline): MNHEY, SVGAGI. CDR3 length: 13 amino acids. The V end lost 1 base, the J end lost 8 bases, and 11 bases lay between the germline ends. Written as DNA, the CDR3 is TGTGCCAGCAGTTACTTTATCAGGGGCGGCTACACCTTC. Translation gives CASSYFIRGGYTF.

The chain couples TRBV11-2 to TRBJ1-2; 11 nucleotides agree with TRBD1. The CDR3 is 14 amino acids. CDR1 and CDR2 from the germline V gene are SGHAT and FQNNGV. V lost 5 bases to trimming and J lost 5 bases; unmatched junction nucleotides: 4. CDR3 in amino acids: CASSPGQGAYGYTF. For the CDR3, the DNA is TGTGCCAGCAGCCCAGGACAGGGGGCTTATGGCTACACCTTC.